This TCR beta chain derives from a study of monozygotic twins with inflammatory bowel disease. The CDR3 length is 19 residues. TCRdb re-called the 5' RACE reads, yielding one record per CDR3 amino acid sequence without DNA. The sample features approximately 390,000 distinct CDR3 sequences, with 2% to 3% in its top ten. This chain uses TRBV12-2 with TRBJ2-4; the TRBD1 assignment by TCRdb is unverifiable without DNA. TRBV12-2 is described as a pseudogene. This TCR was sampled from a human donor with ulcerative colitis or Crohn's disease, or a healthy co-twin of an affected twin (not recorded which). The specimen sequenced was blood. The CDR3 sequence: CASRYEGGLSPRAKNIQYF.